Listed below are T cell receptor beta chains from one sample, sequenced in a study of blood T cells in healthy people across ages. A single record per CDR3 protein comes from TCRdb applying MiXCR to the 5' RACE reads. Of around 900,000 distinct CDR3 sequences in the sample, about 28% were seen once. The sequenced sample was blood. These receptors all come from a woman at least 80 years old in good health. Both conserved end residues are part of each CDR3. Each record gives: CDR3 DNA, CDR3 protein, J gene, clone size, D gene, V gene. The D gene is left open where the match is weak. A row's size may be missing; if present it is once, few, many or a size class.

CDR3nt: TGTGCCAGCTCACCGGGACAGGGGTTTGAAGCTTTCTTT
CDR3aa: CASSPGQGFEAFF
j_gene: TRBJ1-1
abundance: few
d_gene: TRBD1
v_gene: TRBV18

CDR3nt: TGCAGTGCCAGAGCGGTGGGACTCCCGAACACCGGGGAGCTGTTTTTT
CDR3aa: CSARAVGLPNTGELFF
j_gene: TRBJ2-2
abundance: few
d_gene: -
v_gene: TRBV20-1

CDR3nt: TGTGCCAGCAGCCCTAGCGGGAGGCGAGGAATTGGAACGGGCTACACCTTC
CDR3aa: CASSPSGRRGIGTGYTF
j_gene: TRBJ1-2
abundance: -
d_gene: -
v_gene: TRBV7-2

CDR3nt: TGTGCCAGCAGTGAATATGGGACGGCAAGCTCCTACGAGCAGTACTTC
CDR3aa: CASSEYGTASSYEQYF
j_gene: TRBJ2-7
abundance: many
d_gene: -
v_gene: TRBV25-1

CDR3nt: TGCGCCAGCAGCTTACGACAGGGTCACGAGCAGTACTTC
CDR3aa: CASSLRQGHEQYF
j_gene: TRBJ2-7
abundance: -
d_gene: TRBD1
v_gene: TRBV4-3

CDR3nt: TGCAGCGTTGGGGAGGGCAAATACAATGAGCAGTTCTTC
CDR3aa: CSVGEGKYNEQFF
j_gene: TRBJ2-1
abundance: once
d_gene: TRBD2
v_gene: TRBV29-1

CDR3nt: TGTGCCAGCAGTGACCCGGGAGGCTATGGCTACACCTTC
CDR3aa: CASSDPGGYGYTF
j_gene: TRBJ1-2
abundance: -
d_gene: -
v_gene: TRBV2

CDR3nt: TGTGCCAGCAGCCAAGATAAGCAGCCCCAGCATTTT
CDR3aa: CASSQDKQPQHF
j_gene: TRBJ1-5
abundance: -
d_gene: -
v_gene: TRBV3-1

CDR3nt: TGTGCCAGCAGCGCGGGACTACCGAGGTACGAGCAGTACTTC
CDR3aa: CASSAGLPRYEQYF
j_gene: TRBJ2-7
abundance: -
d_gene: TRBD2
v_gene: TRBV7-2

CDR3nt: TGTGCCAGCAGCTTAGGTGCTAGCGGGGCGGAGGAGACCCAGTACTTC
CDR3aa: CASSLGASGAEETQYF
j_gene: TRBJ2-5
abundance: many
d_gene: TRBD2
v_gene: TRBV7-8

CDR3nt: TGTGCCAGCAGTTACTCCGCATACGAGCAGTACTTC
CDR3aa: CASSYSAYEQYF
j_gene: TRBJ2-7
abundance: many
d_gene: -
v_gene: TRBV6-5

CDR3nt: TGTGCCAGCAGGGGCGGCATTTACAATGAGCAGTTCTTC
CDR3aa: CASRGGIYNEQFF
j_gene: TRBJ2-1
abundance: many
d_gene: -
v_gene: TRBV28

CDR3nt: TGTGCCACCAGTAACTCCGGGCAGGGCTCGAACACCGGGGAGCTGTTTTTT
CDR3aa: CATSNSGQGSNTGELFF
j_gene: TRBJ2-2
abundance: -
d_gene: -
v_gene: TRBV24-1

CDR3nt: TGTGCCAGCAGTTTTAGGCTAGCGGGAGGTGGCAATGAGCAGTTCTTC
CDR3aa: CASSFRLAGGGNEQFF
j_gene: TRBJ2-1
abundance: -
d_gene: TRBD2
v_gene: TRBV28

CDR3nt: TGTGCCAGCAGCGAACAGGGTTTGAATGAGCAGTTCTTC
CDR3aa: CASSEQGLNEQFF
j_gene: TRBJ2-1
abundance: few
d_gene: -
v_gene: TRBV9

CDR3nt: TGCAGTGCTGACCATTCCGACATTGGCAAAAACATTCAGTACTTC
CDR3aa: CSADHSDIGKNIQYF
j_gene: TRBJ2-4
abundance: many
d_gene: -
v_gene: TRBV20-1